This passage covers 10 T cell receptor beta chains from one sample sequenced in a study of T cell responses to AZD1222 COVID-19 vaccine. The table came from immunoSEQ multiplex PCR; TCRdb's copy has only in-frame clones and leaves some out. The sample records some 170,000 clones, roughly 94% being singletons. The specimen comprised peripheral blood, sampled 28 days after the second AZD1222 dose. These receptors all come from an adult who received the AZD1222 COVID-19 vaccine.

This clone was counted a single time. This chain connects TRBV10-2 to TRBJ1-2; possible D gene TRBD1, 5 bases. Germline lookup yields CDR1 WSHSY and CDR2 SAAADI. The CDR3 is 14 amino acids. The V gene lost 6 bases and the J gene lost 9 bases, with 20 bases spanning the gap. The CDR3 DNA is TGCGCCAGCAGGACAGACGTATCCCCCCAAAGCTACACCTTC. This codes for CASRTDVSPQSYTF.

This chain joins TRBV9 and TRBJ1-2, with TRBD1 as a possible D gene (5 bases). The CDR3 spans 14 residues. Trimming shortened V by 0 bases and J by 8 bases, and 14 bases separated the two germline ends. The germline gives CDR1 SGDLS, CDR2 YYNGEE. CDR3: CASSVERGGGGYTF. The DNA of the CDR3 is TGTGCCAGCAGCGTAGAAAGGGGAGGTGGCGGCTACACCTTC.

This chain joins TRBV6-5 and TRBJ2-5; 10 bases line up with TRBD1. This CDR3 region has 14 residues. Germline V gives CDR1 MNHEY, CDR2 SVGAGI. V lost 6 bases to trimming and J lost 2 bases; unmatched junction nucleotides: 3. DNA of the CDR3: TGTGCCAGCAGGCCGGACAGGGGGCAAGAGACCCAGTACTTC. It codes for CASRPDRGQETQYF.

This sequence joins TRBV5-1 and TRBJ2-1; TRBD2 agrees at 7 bases. The V and J ends lost 0 bases and 0 bases, in that order; junction bases with no gene match: 3. The germline gives CDR1 SGHRS, CDR2 YFSETQ. The CDR3 extends over 16 amino acids. Here the CDR3 reads CASSLEGGSSYNEQFF. CDR3 DNA sequence: TGCGCCAGCAGCTTGGAAGGCGGGAGCTCCTACAATGAGCAGTTCTTC.

This clone was seen just once. This chain joins TRBV30 and TRBJ1-2, with D possibly being TRBD1 (5 bases). V was trimmed by 3 bases and J by 8 bases, leaving 10 bases between them. CDR3 length: 11 residues. Germline V gene data show CDR1 as GTSNPN and CDR2 as SVGIG (reference sequence). The CDR3 sequence is CAWRDIGGYTF. The CDR3 DNA reads as TGTGCCTGGAGGGACATTGGAGGCTACACCTTC.

The rearrangement uses TRBV5-1 and TRBJ1-2, with 8 bases identical to TRBD1. With 4 bases clipped from V and 3 bases from J, the junction kept 14 bases outside the gene matches. Germline CDR1 reads SGHRS; CDR2 reads YFSETQ. CDR3 length: 17 residues. DNA for the CDR3: TGCGCCAGCAGCCTAGGACAGGGAACCTTCCTGGACTATGGCTACACCTTC. Encoded protein: CASSLGQGTFLDYGYTF.

The gene calls are TRBV7-2 and TRBJ2-7; possibly TRBD2 for D (5 bases). This CDR3 spans 15 amino acids. With 6 bases removed from V and 1 base from J, the gap between germline ends came to 16 bases. CDR1 SGHTA and CDR2 FQGNSA come from the germline V gene. In DNA, the CDR3 is TGTGCCAGCAGTGATACACAACCGGGGTCCTACGAGCAGTACTTC. It translates to CASSDTQPGSYEQYF.

The chain recombines TRBV29-1 with TRBJ2-1; 9 positions match TRBD2. The junction had 7 bases not matched to a gene; V was cut back by 1 base and J by 0 bases. CDR3 length: 17 amino acids. Germline V gene lookup returns CDR1 SQVTM and CDR2 ANQGSEA. This CDR3 is CSVEGELAGSSYNEQFF. The CDR3 DNA is TGCAGCGTTGAAGGGGAACTAGCGGGTAGCTCCTACAATGAGCAGTTCTTC.

The chain uses TRBV6-4 and TRBJ2-2; weak D call: TRBD2 (7 bases). Germline CDR1 is MRHNA and CDR2 is SNTAGT. V lost 3 bases and J 1 base, leaving 12 bases between the germline ends. This CDR3 region has 16 residues. In nucleotides, the CDR3 is TGTGCCAGCAGTGAGGGGGGGCTTCAGAACACCGGGGAGCTGTTTTTT. Residues: CASSEGGLQNTGELFF.

V and J are TRBV5-1 and TRBJ1-1, with 8 bases lining up with TRBD1. The ends lost 4 bases at V and 5 bases at J; junction bases unmatched: 10. In germline, CDR1 is SGHRS, CDR2 YFSETQ. The CDR3 length is 15 residues. This CDR3 reads CASSTPDRVGTEAFF. CDR3 nucleotide sequence: TGCGCCAGCAGCACCCCGGACAGGGTGGGTACTGAAGCTTTCTTT.